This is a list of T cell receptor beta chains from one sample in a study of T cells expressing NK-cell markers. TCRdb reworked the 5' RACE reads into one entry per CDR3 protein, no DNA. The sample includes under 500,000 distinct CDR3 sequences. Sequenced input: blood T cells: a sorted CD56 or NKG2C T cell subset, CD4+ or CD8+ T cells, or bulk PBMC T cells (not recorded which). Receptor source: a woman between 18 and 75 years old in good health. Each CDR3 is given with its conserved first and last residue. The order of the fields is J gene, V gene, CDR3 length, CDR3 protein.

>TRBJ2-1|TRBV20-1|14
CSASFRGAYNEQFF
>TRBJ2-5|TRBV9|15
CASSPRTGGIKTQYF
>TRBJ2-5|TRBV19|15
CASSTSTGGQETQYF
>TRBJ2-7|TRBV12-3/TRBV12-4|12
CASSSGSYEQYF
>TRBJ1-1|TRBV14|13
CASSQDLAGEAFF
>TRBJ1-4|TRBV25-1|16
CASSDRALATNEKLFF
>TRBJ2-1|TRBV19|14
CASSIDPTASEQFF
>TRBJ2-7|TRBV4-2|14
CASSQGTETYEQYF
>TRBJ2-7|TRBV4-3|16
CASSQEEGGSSYEQYF
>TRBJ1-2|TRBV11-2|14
CASSLDGGPYGYTF
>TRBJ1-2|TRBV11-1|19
CASSLALWQGKGLSYGYTF
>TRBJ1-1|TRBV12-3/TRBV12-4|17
CASSLVGTGRKNTEAFF
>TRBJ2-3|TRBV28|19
CASSPTVLAGPKGKDTQYF
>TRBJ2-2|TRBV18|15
CASSPDHRASGELFF
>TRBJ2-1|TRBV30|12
CAFSGRGDEQFF
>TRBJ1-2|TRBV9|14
CASSQESANYGYTF
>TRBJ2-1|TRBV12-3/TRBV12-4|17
CASSLEGWLASRDEQFF
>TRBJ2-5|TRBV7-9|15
CASSPQGGNQETQYF
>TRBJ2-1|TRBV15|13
CATSRFQGNEQFF
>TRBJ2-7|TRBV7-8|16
CASSLAVQDPGDEQYF
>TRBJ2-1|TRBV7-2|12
CASSWAANEQFF
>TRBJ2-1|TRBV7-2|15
CASSLLGLAGDEQFF
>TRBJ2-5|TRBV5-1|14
CASKDGEHKETQYF
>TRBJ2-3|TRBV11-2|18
CASSFYAGLAGDTDTQYF
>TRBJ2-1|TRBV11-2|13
CASSPPWTHEQFF
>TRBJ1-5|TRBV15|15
CATSTRGPGNQPQHF
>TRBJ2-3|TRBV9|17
CASTKEGLAGYTDTQYF
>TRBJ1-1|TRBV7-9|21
CASSSPRETDGTSSMNTEAFF
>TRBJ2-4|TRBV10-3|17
CAIINRAYPLAKNIQYF
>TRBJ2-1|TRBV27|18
CASSFRGGGTSSYNEQFF
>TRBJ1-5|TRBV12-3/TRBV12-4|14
CASKKQGAGQPQHF
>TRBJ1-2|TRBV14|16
CASSQDPRTPNYGYTF
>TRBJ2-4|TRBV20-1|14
CSAPSQGAKNIQYF
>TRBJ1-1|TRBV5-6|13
CASSSGHPSEAFF
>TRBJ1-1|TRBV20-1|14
CSARPLRPNTEAFF
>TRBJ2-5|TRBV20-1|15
CSADQDLAVRETQYF
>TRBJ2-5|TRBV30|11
CACQGSETQYF
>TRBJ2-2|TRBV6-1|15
CASLPGTANTGELFF
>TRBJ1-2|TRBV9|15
CASSGIAAITYGYTF
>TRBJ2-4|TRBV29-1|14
CSVEEWAAKNIQYF
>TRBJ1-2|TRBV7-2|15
CASSYDAGTGYGYTF
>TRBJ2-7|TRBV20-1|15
CSATNEGGVSYEQYF
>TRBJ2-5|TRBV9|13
CASSVATGGSQYF
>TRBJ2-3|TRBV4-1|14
CASSQVEFTDTQYF
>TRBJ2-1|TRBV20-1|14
CSAKTSGDYNEQFF